The 10 T cell receptor beta chains below all came from one sample that was sequenced in a study of shared clonotypes between healthy human individuals. The data were produced by immunoSEQ multiplex PCR, yet TCRdb's version contains in-frame clones alone and is incomplete. The data show approximately 2,000,000 clones, about nine tenths seen once. The sequenced material came from naive CD4+ T cells from PBMCs. The subset was: CD45RA+ positively selected. These receptors were collected from a young man in good health. Some clones in this sample may be carry-over from other donors' samples.

This clone was observed a few times. V and J are TRBV29-1 and TRBJ1-2; no reliable D call. Germline V gives CDR1 SQVTM, CDR2 ANQGSEA. Trimming took off 6 bases at V and 6 bases at J, with 17 bases between the two ends. This CDR3 is 13 amino acids long. The CDR3 region is CSVPAVSWHGYTF. The DNA for the CDR3 is TGCAGCGTCCCAGCGGTATCTTGGCATGGCTACACCTTC.

The chain combines TRBV19 with TRBJ2-5, with TRBD1 as a possible D gene (5 bases). The CDR3 is 15 amino acids. Germline CDR1 reads LNHDA; CDR2 reads SQIVND (reference sequence). Deletions cut 5 bases from V and 1 base from J, with 14 bases between. The DNA for the CDR3 is TGTGCCAGTAGTTTTTCCCCAGGGCCCCAAGAGACCCAGTACTTC. Translation: CASSFSPGPQETQYF.

The gene calls are TRBV5-4 and TRBJ1-2, with a possible D match to TRBD1 (6 bases). This CDR3 is 14 amino acids long. V was shortened by 5 bases and J by 4 bases, with 15 bases between the two germline ends. The germline V gene has CDR1 SGHNT and CDR2 YYREEE (reference sequence). CDR3 nucleotide sequence: TGTGCCAGCAGTAAGATGACAGGAGCCTATGGCTACACCTTC. As protein: CASSKMTGAYGYTF.

The V and J genes are TRBV6-1 and TRBJ2-2; TRBD1 agrees at 8 bases. With 2 bases clipped from V and 0 bases from J, the junction kept 2 bases outside the gene matches. The germline CDR1 and CDR2 sequences are MNHNS and SASEGT. The CDR3 runs to 16 residues. The CDR3 protein is CASSEQTGANTGELFF. The CDR3 bases are TGTGCCAGCAGTGAACAGACAGGGGCGAACACCGGGGAGCTGTTTTTT.

Here the CDR3 reads CASGTSGTYTDTQYF. CDR3 nucleotide sequence: TGTGCCAGCGGGACTAGCGGGACCTACACAGATACGCAGTATTTT. The chain recombines TRBV28 with TRBJ2-3, with 13 nucleotides matching TRBD2. Germline V gene sequence: CDR1 MDHEN, CDR2 SYDVKM. The CDR3 has 15 amino acids. The ends lost 8 bases at V and 2 bases at J; junction bases unmatched: 4. The variable domain in full, with the rest retrieved from reference TRBV28 and TRBJ2-3, is DVKVTQSSRYLVKRTGEKVFLECVQDMDHENMFWYRQDPGLGLRLIYFSYDVKMKEKGDIPEGYSVSREKKERFSLILESASTNQTSMYLCASGTSGTYTDTQYFGPGTRLTVL.

The count of this clone is one. CDR3 nucleotide sequence: TGTGCCACCAGGGGGGCCCTCTGGCAGCCCCAGCATTTT. Protein: CATRGALWQPQHF. This chain links TRBV15 with TRBJ1-5; perhaps TRBD1 as D (6 bases). The V gene's germline CDR1 is LNHNV and CDR2 YYDKDF (reference sequence). V gave up 6 bases and J gave up 7 bases, with 13 bases separating them. The CDR3 contains 13 residues.

On this clone: The same CDR3 also results from other DNA sequences found in this sample. The chain uses TRBV4-2 and TRBJ2-1; 7 bases align to TRBD2. Trimming at V came to 1 base and at J to 0 bases, leaving 0 bases not matched to a gene. Germline V lookup: CDR1 LGHNA, CDR2 YNFKEQ. The CDR3 spans 15 residues. The CDR3 nucleotides read TGTGCCAGCAGCCAAGGCGGGAGCTCCTACAATGAGCAGTTCTTC. Encoded protein: CASSQGGSSYNEQFF.

This chain connects TRBV7-2 to TRBJ2-1, with no clear D. Trimming removed 3 bases from V and 2 bases from J, with 8 bases in between. CDR1 is SGHTA and CDR2 is FQGNSA in the germline V gene. The CDR3 spans 14 residues. The CDR3: CASSFEQAYNEQFF. Here the CDR3 DNA reads TGTGCCAGCAGCTTCGAGCAGGCCTACAATGAGCAGTTCTTC.

The chain employs TRBV4-1 and TRBJ2-1; 9 bases align to TRBD1. V lost 5 bases, J lost 5 bases, and 7 bases stayed unmatched. Germline V gives CDR1 MGHRA, CDR2 YSYEKL. The CDR3 spans 15 residues. The CDR3 loop reads CASSFTGGRHNEQFF. CDR3 DNA: TGCGCCAGCAGCTTCACAGGGGGCCGACACAATGAGCAGTTCTTC.

The CDR3 spells CASSLGDITQPQHF. Written as DNA, the CDR3 is TGCGCCAGCAGCTTGGGGGACATCACACAGCCCCAGCATTTT. The chain carries TRBV5-1 and TRBJ1-5; tentatively, D is TRBD1 (6 bases). Germline V gene sequence: CDR1 SGHRS, CDR2 YFSETQ. This CDR3 is 14 amino acids long. Between the trimmed V and J ends, which lost 0 bases and 7 bases, there was a span of 11 bases.